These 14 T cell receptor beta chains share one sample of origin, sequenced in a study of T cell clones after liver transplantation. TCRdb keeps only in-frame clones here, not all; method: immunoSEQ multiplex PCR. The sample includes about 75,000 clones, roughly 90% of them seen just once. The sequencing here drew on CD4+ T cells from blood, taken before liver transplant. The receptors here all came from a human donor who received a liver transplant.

CDR3 region: CASSSDRGGNQPQHF. The CDR3 DNA is TGTGCCAGTAGTTCTGACAGGGGAGGGAATCAGCCCCAGCATTTT. The J gene is TRBJ1-5, the V gene TRBV19, with 8 bases aligning to TRBD1. Trimming at V came to 5 bases and at J to 4 bases, leaving 7 bases not matched to a gene. CDR1 and CDR2 (germline): LNHDA, SQIVND (reference sequence). The CDR3 length is 15 residues.

This CDR3 reads CASSRTGSAEAFF. In DNA, the CDR3 is TGCGCCAGCAGTCGGACAGGGAGCGCTGAAGCTTTCTTT. V is TRBV5-1 and J is TRBJ1-1; TRBD1 aligns across 8 bases. CDR1 is SGHRS and CDR2 is YFSETQ in the germline V gene. The CDR3 spans 13 residues. The J segment lost 6 bases and the V segment lost 5 bases, leaving 6 bases of the junction unmatched. Based on the CDR3 plus reference TRBV5-1 and TRBJ1-1, the full variable domain is KAGVTQTPRYLIKTRGQQVTLSCSPISGHRSVSWYQQTPGQGLQFLFEYFSETQRNKGNFPGRFSGRQFSNSRSEMNVSTLELGDSALYLCASSRTGSAEAFFGQGTRLTVV.

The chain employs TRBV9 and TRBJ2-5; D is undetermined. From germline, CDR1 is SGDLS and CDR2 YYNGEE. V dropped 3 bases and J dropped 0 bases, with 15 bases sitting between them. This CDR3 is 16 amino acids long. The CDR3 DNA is TGTGCCAGCAGCGAGGAGCCGGCCGGGTACCAAGAGACCCAGTACTTC. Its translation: CASSEEPAGYQETQYF.

CDR3 sequence reads: CATHKYSYEQYF. CDR3 coding DNA: TGTGCCACCCACAAGTATTCCTACGAGCAGTACTTC. The chain combines TRBV6-5 with TRBJ2-7; D unclear. Germline V gene data show CDR1 as MNHEY and CDR2 as SVGAGI. V was trimmed by 10 bases and J by 1 base, leaving 11 bases between them. CDR3 length: 12 amino acids.

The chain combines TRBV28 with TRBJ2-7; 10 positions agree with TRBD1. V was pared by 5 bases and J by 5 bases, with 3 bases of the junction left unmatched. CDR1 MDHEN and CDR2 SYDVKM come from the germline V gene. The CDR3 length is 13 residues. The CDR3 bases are TGTGCCAGCAGTCAGGGGACAGGGGACGAGCAGTACTTC. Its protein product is CASSQGTGDEQYF.

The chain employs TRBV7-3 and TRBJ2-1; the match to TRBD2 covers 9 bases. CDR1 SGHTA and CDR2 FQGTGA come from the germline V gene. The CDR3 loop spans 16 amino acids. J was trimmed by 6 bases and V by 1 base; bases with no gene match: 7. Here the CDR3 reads CASSLNSGRGTNEQFF. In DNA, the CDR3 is TGTGCCAGCAGCTTAAATAGCGGGAGAGGAACCAATGAGCAGTTCTTC.

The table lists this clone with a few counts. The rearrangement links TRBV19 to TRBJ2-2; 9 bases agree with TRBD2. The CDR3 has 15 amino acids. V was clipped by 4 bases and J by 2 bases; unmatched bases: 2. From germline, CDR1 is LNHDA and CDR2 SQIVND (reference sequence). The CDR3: CASSRLAVNTGELFF. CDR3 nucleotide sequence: TGTGCCAGTAGTAGACTAGCGGTTAACACCGGGGAGCTGTTTTTT. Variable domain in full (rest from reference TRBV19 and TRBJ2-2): DGGITQSPKYLFRKEGQNVTLSCEQNLNHDAMYWYRQDPGQGLRLIYYSQIVNDFQKGDIAEGYSVSREKKESFPLTVTSAQKNPTAFYLCASSRLAVNTGELFFGEGSRLTVL.

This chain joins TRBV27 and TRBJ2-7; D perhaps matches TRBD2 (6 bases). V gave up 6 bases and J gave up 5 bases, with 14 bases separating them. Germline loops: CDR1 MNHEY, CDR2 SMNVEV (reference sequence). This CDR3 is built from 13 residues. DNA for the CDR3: TGTGCCAGCAGCCTACGGGGGTTTAACGAGCAGTACTTC. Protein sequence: CASSLRGFNEQYF.

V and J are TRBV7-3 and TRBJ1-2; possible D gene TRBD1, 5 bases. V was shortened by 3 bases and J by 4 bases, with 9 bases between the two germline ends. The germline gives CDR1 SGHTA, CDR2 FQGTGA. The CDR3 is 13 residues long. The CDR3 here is CASSLGRGYGYTF. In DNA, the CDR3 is TGTGCCAGCAGCTTGGGGCGAGGCTATGGCTACACCTTC.

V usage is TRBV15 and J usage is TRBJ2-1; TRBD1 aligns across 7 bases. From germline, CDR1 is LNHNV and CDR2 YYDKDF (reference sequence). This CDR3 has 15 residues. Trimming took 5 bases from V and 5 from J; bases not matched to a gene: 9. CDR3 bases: TGTGCCACCAGCGGAGGACAGGATAATAACAATGAGCAGTTCTTC. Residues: CATSGGQDNNNEQFF.

In nucleotides, the CDR3 is TGCAGCGTTGAGGGAGCGGGAGGGCGTGGGTCAGATACGCAGTATTTT. Its protein is CSVEGAGGRGSDTQYF. The V call is TRBV29-1, the J call TRBJ2-3; 10 bases fit TRBD2. The CDR3 is made up of 16 amino acids. The junction had 10 bases not matched to a gene; V was cut back by 3 bases and J by 4 bases. The germline V gene has CDR1 SQVTM and CDR2 ANQGSEA.

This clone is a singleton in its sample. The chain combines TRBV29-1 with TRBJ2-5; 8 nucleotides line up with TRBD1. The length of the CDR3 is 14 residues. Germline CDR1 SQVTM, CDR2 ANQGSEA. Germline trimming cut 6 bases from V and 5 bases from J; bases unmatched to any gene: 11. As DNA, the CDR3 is TGCAGCGTCGCACCCAGGGGGCGCCGGGAGACCCAGTACTTC. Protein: CSVAPRGRRETQYF. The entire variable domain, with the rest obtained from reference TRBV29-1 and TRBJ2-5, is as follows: SAVISQKPSRDICQRGTSLTIQCQVDSQVTMMFWYRQQPGQSLTLIATANQGSEATYESGFVIDKFPISRPNLTFSTLTVSNMSPEDSSIYLCSVAPRGRRETQYFGPGTRLLVL.

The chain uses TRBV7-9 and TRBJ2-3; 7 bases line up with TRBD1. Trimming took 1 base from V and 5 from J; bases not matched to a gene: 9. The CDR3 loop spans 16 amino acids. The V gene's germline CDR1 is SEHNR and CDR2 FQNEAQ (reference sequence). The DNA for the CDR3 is TGTGCCAGCAGCTTAGGAGTACAGGGGTTTGGAGATACGCAGTATTTT. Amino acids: CASSLGVQGFGDTQYF.

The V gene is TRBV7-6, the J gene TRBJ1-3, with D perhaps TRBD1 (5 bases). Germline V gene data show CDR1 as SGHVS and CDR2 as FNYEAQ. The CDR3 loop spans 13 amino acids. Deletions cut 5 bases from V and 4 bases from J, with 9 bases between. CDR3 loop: CASSATVGNTIYF. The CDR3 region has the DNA TGTGCCAGCAGCGCGACAGTCGGAAACACCATATATTTT.